This T cell receptor beta chain was recorded in a study of cytomegalovirus exposure and HLA in healthy donors. Study-level results: Earlier analysis looked at TCR beta V segments, and most were productive about 90% or about 30% of the time. Association of a missense DCLRE1C variant with TCR beta V- and J-gene trimming was reported in a later analysis. 150 to 200 TCR beta chains were listed as cytomegalovirus-associated.

Primers for the PCR totalled 60 Vbeta and 13 Jbeta. The protocol was immunoSEQ multiplex PCR, while the TCRdb copy is restricted to in-frame clones and leaves out a portion. The sample totals 100,000 to 150,000 clones. With respect to this clone: As yet, its antigen is unknown.

The germline V gene has CDR1 SGHTA and CDR2 FQGTGA. With 5 bases removed from V and 1 base from J, the gap between germline ends came to 14 bases. This CDR3 is 15 amino acids long. The donors (healthy individuals) were bone marrow donors. Sequenced sample: PBMCs. This chain uses TRBV7-3 with TRBJ1-1; D remains unclear. The TCR comes from a woman aged 40 to 50 in good health and CMV-seronegative. The CDR3 DNA reads as TGTGCCAGCAGCCCGAGTGGAGGAAGGAACACTGAAGCTTTCTTT. Amino acid sequence: CASSPSGGRNTEAFF.